This T cell receptor beta chain emerged from a study of somatic mutations in cytotoxic T cells in rheumatoid arthritis. Data came from immunoSEQ multiplex PCR; TCRdb stores just in-frame clones and leaves some out. The sample lists roughly 9,800 clones, about 88% occurring once. General observations from the study: Only rheumatoid arthritis patients, not healthy controls, showed CD8+ clonality increasing with age. For CD8+ T-cell clonality, rheumatoid arthritis patients and age-matched healthy controls did not differ significantly. In about an eighth of the roughly 65 patients, the largest CD8+ clone exceeded 20% of CD8+ cells.

Isolation of CD4+ and CD8+ cells used positive magnetic bead selection, with purity checked by flow cytometry. There are 16 residues in the CDR3. Germline V gives CDR1 SQVTM, CDR2 ANQGSEA. Losses at the gene ends were 3 bases for V and 6 bases for J; bases not matched to a gene: 15. The sample holds a few counts of this clone. What it binds is not known. The material sequenced was CD4+ T cells sorted from blood. The source of this sequence is a woman under 30 with rheumatoid arthritis. This chain joins TRBV29-1 and TRBJ2-3, with TRBD2 matching 7 bases. DNA of the CDR3: TGCAGCGTTGAGGACCTAATGGGGGGGAGGGCCGATACGCAGTATTTT. This sequence encodes CSVEDLMGGRADTQYF.